The 15 T cell receptor beta chains below were found in one sample sequenced in a study of response to subunit inactivated influenza vaccine. MiXCR, run by TCRdb on the RT-PCR reads, gives a single entry per CDR3 protein. The sample lists about 700,000 distinct CDR3 sequences; 15% to 18% were seen once. This specimen was PBMCs from blood, taken less than 13 days after vaccination. All receptors come from a man aged 50 to 59 who received an inactivated influenza vaccine.

CDR3 residues: CSVPDRLSSGANVLTF. CDR3 DNA: TGCAGCGTACCCGACAGGCTTAGCTCTGGGGCCAACGTCCTGACTTTC. The rearrangement joins TRBV29-1 to TRBJ2-6; a possible D gene is TRBD1 (6 bases). This CDR3 region has 16 residues. Germline V lookup: CDR1 SQVTM, CDR2 ANQGSEA. The germline V and J ends were trimmed by 6 bases and 0 bases, with 15 bases remaining between them.

This clonotype was seen many times. This chain uses TRBV7-9 with TRBJ2-3; 8 bases map to TRBD1. Germline V gives CDR1 SEHNR, CDR2 FQNEAQ (reference sequence). Unmatched junction bases numbered 2, after V lost 3 bases and J lost 0 bases. The CDR3 is made up of 15 amino acids. The CDR3 region is CASSFGQGSTDTQYF. CDR3 coding DNA: TGTGCCAGCAGCTTTGGACAGGGTAGCACAGATACGCAGTATTTT.

The chain recombines TRBV28 with TRBJ2-5, with 10 bases lining up with TRBD2. CDR1 is MDHEN, CDR2 SYDVKM, per germline. After removal of 4 bases from V and 0 bases from J, the junction contained 8 bases not matched to a gene. The CDR3 sequence is 17 residues long. DNA for the CDR3: TGTGCCAGCAGTTCGAGCCGGACTAGCGGATACCAAGAGACCCAGTACTTC. The encoded protein is CASSSSRTSGYQETQYF. Full variable domain (outside the CDR3, taken from reference TRBV28 and TRBJ2-5): DVKVTQSSRYLVKRTGEKVFLECVQDMDHENMFWYRQDPGLGLRLIYFSYDVKMKEKGDIPEGYSVSREKKERFSLILESASTNQTSMYLCASSSSRTSGYQETQYFGPGTRLLVL.

The sample holds many counts of this clonotype. The chain links TRBV29-1 to TRBJ2-6; 9 nucleotides line up with TRBD1. V lost 6 bases and J lost 1; bases outside the gene matches: 4. Per the germline V gene, CDR1 is SQVTM and CDR2 is ANQGSEA. There are 15 residues in the CDR3. The CDR3 sequence: CSVAGQGSGANVLTF. Here the CDR3 DNA reads TGCAGCGTGGCGGGACAGGGATCTGGGGCCAACGTCCTGACTTTC.

V and J are TRBV27 and TRBJ1-1, with TRBD1 matching 9 bases. CDR1 is MNHEY and CDR2 is SMNVEV in the germline V gene (reference sequence). V trimming: 5 bases; J trimming: 1 base; junction bases outside the gene matches: 14. The CDR3 loop spans 18 amino acids. The CDR3 DNA sequence: TGTGCCAGCAGTCCCTTTTACAGGGGGCGAAAGGAGAACACTGAAGCTTTCTTT. Encoded protein: CASSPFYRGRKENTEAFF.

V gene TRBV9 combines with J gene TRBJ1-1; D uncertain. The CDR3 has 13 residues. CDR1 and CDR2 from the germline V gene are SGDLS and YYNGEE. V lost 0 bases and J 3 bases, leaving 6 bases between the germline ends. The CDR3 coding sequence is TGTGCCAGCAGCGTAGTCGGGTACACTGAAGCTTTCTTT. This encodes CASSVVGYTEAFF. Variable domain in full (rest from reference TRBV9 and TRBJ1-1): DSGVTQTPKHLITATGQRVTLRCSPRSGDLSVYWYQQSLDQGLQFLIQYYNGEERAKGNILERFSAQQFPDLHSELNLSSLELGDSALYFCASSVVGYTEAFFGQGTRLTVV.

V usage is TRBV27 and J usage is TRBJ1-5; D remains ambiguous. Trimming pared 3 bases from V and 0 bases from J, leaving 12 bases between. CDR1 and CDR2 from the germline V gene are MNHEY and SMNVEV (reference sequence). The CDR3 is 16 amino acids. CDR3 sequence: CASSFGSGLSNQPQHF. CDR3 bases: TGTGCCAGCAGTTTCGGTAGCGGGCTTAGCAATCAGCCCCAGCATTTT.

V is TRBV5-1 and J is TRBJ2-3, with 7 nucleotides matching TRBD1. This CDR3 spans 15 amino acids. Losses at the gene ends were 4 bases for V and 3 bases for J; bases not matched to a gene: 8. The germline V gene encodes CDR1 SGHRS and CDR2 YFSETQ. The CDR3 here is CASSPDRPRTDTQYF. Written as DNA, the CDR3 is TGCGCCAGCAGCCCGGACAGGCCAAGGACAGATACGCAGTATTTT.

This clonotype was picked up many times. The chain employs TRBV20-1 and TRBJ1-5, with D uncertain. Germline CDR1 DFQATT, CDR2 SNEGSKA (reference sequence). The CDR3 length is 13 residues. Trimming cost V 1 base and J 3 bases, with 7 bases left between them. The CDR3 loop is CSARVQPNQPQHF. CDR3 bases: TGCAGTGCTAGAGTGCAGCCCAATCAGCCCCAGCATTTT.

Many counts were recorded for this clonotype. The CDR3 bases are TGTGCCAGCTCACCGCGGGCCTACGAGCAGTACTTC. Protein sequence: CASSPRAYEQYF. The chain has TRBV7-8 and TRBJ2-7; D perhaps matches TRBD2 (5 bases). V lost 8 bases to trimming and J lost 2 bases, with 10 bases between them. CDR1 and CDR2 from the germline V gene are SGHVS and FQNEAQ. This CDR3 spans 12 amino acids.

This clonotype turned up a few times. The V and J genes are TRBV11-2 and TRBJ2-2; no reliable D call. V gave up 0 bases and J gave up 7 bases, with 15 bases separating them. CDR1 and CDR2 (germline): SGHAT, FQNNGV. CDR3 length: 16 residues. The CDR3 reads CASSLDRFPNGGELFF. In DNA, the CDR3 is TGTGCCAGCAGCTTAGATCGGTTCCCCAACGGCGGGGAGCTGTTTTTT.

This clonotype was picked up many times. This chain joins TRBV27 and TRBJ2-1, with D perhaps being TRBD1 or TRBD2 (5 bases each). Germline lookup yields CDR1 MNHEY and CDR2 SMNVEV (reference sequence). The CDR3 runs 15 residues. V was clipped by 6 bases and J by 6 bases, with 18 bases between them. In DNA form, the CDR3 reads TGTGCCAGCAGCCTACAGGTAGTGAGGGGCAATGAGCAGTTCTTC. This sequence encodes CASSLQVVRGNEQFF.

This clonotype was detected a few times. The chain is built from TRBV25-1 and TRBJ1-4; D is ambiguous. CDR3 length: 11 amino acids. Germline CDR1 is MGHDK and CDR2 is SYGVNS. Trimming took off 2 bases at V and 10 bases at J, with 5 bases between the two ends. In DNA, the CDR3 is TGTGCCAGCAGTGAACAAGGAAAACTGTTTTTT. Its translation is CASSEQGKLFF.

V and J are TRBV25-1 and TRBJ2-7; TRBD1 might be the D (5 bases). Germline values: CDR1 MGHDK, CDR2 SYGVNS. V was cut by 3 bases and J by 3 bases, with 12 bases left in between. The CDR3 contains 14 residues. CDR3 nucleotide sequence: TGTGCCAGCAGTGACAACCTCCAGGGCTACGAGCAGTACTTC. It yields the protein CASSDNLQGYEQYF.

V and J are TRBV12-3 or TRBV12-4 and TRBJ2-7; D is ambiguous. V was shortened by 6 bases and J by 2 bases, with 11 bases between the two germline ends. The CDR3 consists of 13 residues. Written as DNA, the CDR3 is TGTGCCAGCAGGGACGGGTCAGCCTACGAGCAGTACTTC. It is translated as CASRDGSAYEQYF.